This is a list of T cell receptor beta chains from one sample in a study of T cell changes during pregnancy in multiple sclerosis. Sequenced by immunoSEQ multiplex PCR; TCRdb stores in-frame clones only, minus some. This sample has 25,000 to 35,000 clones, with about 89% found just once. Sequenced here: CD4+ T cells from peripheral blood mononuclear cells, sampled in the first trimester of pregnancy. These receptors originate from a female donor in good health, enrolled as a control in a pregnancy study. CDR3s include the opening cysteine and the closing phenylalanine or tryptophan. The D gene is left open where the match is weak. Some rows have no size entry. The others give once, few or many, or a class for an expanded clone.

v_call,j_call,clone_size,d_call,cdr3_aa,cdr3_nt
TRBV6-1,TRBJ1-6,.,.,CASSDHSIAGNSPLHF,TGTGCCAGCAGTGATCATTCTATCGCCGGGAATTCACCCCTCCACTTT
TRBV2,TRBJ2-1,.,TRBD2,CASSGLAGVGEQFF,TGTGCCAGCAGTGGACTAGCGGGGGTGGGTGAGCAGTTCTTC
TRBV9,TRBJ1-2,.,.,CASSVDTGNYGYTF,TGTGCCAGCAGCGTAGATACAGGGAACTATGGCTACACCTTC
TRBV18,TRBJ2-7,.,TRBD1,CASSLTRDRGSIEQYF,TGTGCCAGCTCACTAACCCGGGACAGGGGCTCCATCGAGCAGTACTTC
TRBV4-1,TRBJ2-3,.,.,CASSQAGGQQDTQYF,TGCGCCAGCAGCCAAGCAGGGGGGCAGCAAGATACGCAGTATTTT
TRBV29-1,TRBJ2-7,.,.,CSVGTGIGHEQYF,TGCAGCGTAGGTACAGGGATTGGCCACGAGCAGTACTTC
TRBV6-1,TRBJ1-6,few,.,CASSEVSPGNSPLHF,TGTGCCAGCAGTGAAGTGAGTCCGGGTAATTCACCCCTCCACTTT
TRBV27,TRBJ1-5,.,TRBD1,CASSLFPLGQGANQPQHF,TGTGCCAGCAGTTTATTTCCATTGGGACAGGGGGCCAATCAGCCCCAGCATTTT
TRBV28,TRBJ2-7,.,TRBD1,CASIPTGAYEQYF,TGTGCCAGCATCCCGACAGGGGCCTACGAGCAGTACTTC
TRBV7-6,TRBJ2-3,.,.,CASSLDITDTQYF,TGTGCCAGCAGCTTAGATATCACAGATACGCAGTATTTT
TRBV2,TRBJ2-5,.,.,CASGEVQETQYF,TGTGCCAGCGGAGAGGTACAAGAGACCCAGTACTTC
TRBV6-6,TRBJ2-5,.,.,CASSYWTEETQYF,TGTGCCAGCAGTTACTGGACTGAAGAGACCCAGTACTTC
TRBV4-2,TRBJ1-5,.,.,CASSQEAVTVTNQPQHF,TGTGCCAGCAGCCAAGAGGCAGTAACAGTCACGAATCAGCCCCAGCATTTT
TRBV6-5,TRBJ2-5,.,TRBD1,CASTLQGAGETQYF,TGTGCCAGCACCTTACAGGGGGCTGGAGAGACCCAGTACTTC
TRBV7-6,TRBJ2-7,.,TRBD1,CASSLYRDRDSYEQYF,TGTGCCAGCAGCCTCTACCGGGACAGGGACTCCTACGAGCAGTACTTC
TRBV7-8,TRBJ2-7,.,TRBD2,CASSTKTSGLYEQYF,TGTGCCAGCAGCACAAAGACTAGCGGGTTATACGAGCAGTACTTC
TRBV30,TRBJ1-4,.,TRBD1,CARWDRGGEKLFF,TGTGCCCGATGGGACAGGGGGGGTGAAAAACTGTTTTTT
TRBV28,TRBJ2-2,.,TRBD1,CASSQPGQGKAGELFF,TGTGCCAGCAGTCAACCGGGACAGGGAAAAGCCGGGGAGCTGTTTTTT
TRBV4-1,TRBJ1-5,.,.,CASSPGGTGLVNQPQHF,TGCGCCAGCAGCCCAGGAGGTACAGGGCTTGTCAATCAGCCCCAGCATTTT
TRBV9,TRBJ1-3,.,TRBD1,CASSLNRGRNTIYF,TGTGCCAGCAGCCTCAACAGGGGCAGAAACACCATATATTTT
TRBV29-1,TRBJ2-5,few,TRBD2,CSVASSGSFETQYF,TGCAGCGTTGCATCTAGCGGCTCCTTCGAGACCCAGTACTTC
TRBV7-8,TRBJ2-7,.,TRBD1,CASSIDRGRFEQYF,TGTGCCAGCAGCATAGACAGGGGGCGCTTCGAGCAGTACTTC
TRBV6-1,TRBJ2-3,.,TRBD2,CASSEVSGGAPDTQYF,TGTGCCAGCAGTGAAGTTAGCGGGGGGGCCCCAGATACGCAGTATTTT
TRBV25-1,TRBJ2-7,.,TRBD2,CASSEREGFYYEQYF,TGTGCCAGCAGTGAAAGGGAGGGCTTCTACTACGAGCAGTACTTC
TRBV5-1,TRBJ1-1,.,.,CASSLDPGEGAEAFF,TGCGCCAGCAGCTTGGATCCAGGGGAAGGCGCTGAAGCTTTCTTT
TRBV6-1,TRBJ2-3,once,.,CASTILPDTQYF,TGTGCCAGCACCATACTACCAGATACGCAGTATTTT
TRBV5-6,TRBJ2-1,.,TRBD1,CASSLPGTGLNEQFF,TGTGCCAGCAGCTTGCCGGGGACAGGGCTCAATGAGCAGTTCTTC
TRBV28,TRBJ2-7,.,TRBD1,CASSYDRGSYEQYF,TGTGCCAGCAGTTATGACAGGGGTTCCTACGAGCAGTACTTC
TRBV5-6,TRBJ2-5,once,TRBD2,CASSALPGGGEETQYF,TGTGCCAGCAGCGCCCTCCCCGGCGGGGGAGAAGAGACCCAGTACTTC
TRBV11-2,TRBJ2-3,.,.,CASSLNIEGTDTQYF,TGTGCCAGCAGCCTAAACATAGAGGGCACAGATACGCAGTATTTT
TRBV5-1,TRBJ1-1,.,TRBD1,CASSLAGRGPGTEAFF,TGCGCCAGCAGCTTGGCCGGCAGGGGGCCCGGCACTGAAGCTTTCTTT
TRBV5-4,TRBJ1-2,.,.,CASSLGGDSNYGYTF,TGTGCCAGCAGCCTGGGGGGGGACTCAAACTATGGCTACACCTTC
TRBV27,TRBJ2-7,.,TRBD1,CASSRQGLFYEQYF,TGTGCCAGCAGCCGACAGGGGCTATTCTACGAGCAGTACTTC
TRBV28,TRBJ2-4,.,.,CASSTGAFFQYF,TGTGCCAGCAGCACTGGGGCGTTCTTTCAGTACTTC
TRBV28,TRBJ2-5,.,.,CASHRDTQETQYF,TGTGCCAGCCACCGGGACACCCAAGAGACCCAGTACTTC
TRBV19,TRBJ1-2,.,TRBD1,CASSIGTGEGYTF,TGTGCCAGTAGTATCGGGACAGGGGAGGGCTACACCTTC
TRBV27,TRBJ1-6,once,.,CASRDTYYSPLHF,TGTGCCAGCCGGGACACATACTATTCACCCCTCCACTTT
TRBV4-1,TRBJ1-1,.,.,CASSQDGGAGTEAFF,TGCGCCAGCAGCCAAGACGGAGGGGCAGGGACTGAAGCTTTCTTT
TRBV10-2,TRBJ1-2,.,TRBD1,CASSDAGTGLRGYTF,TGCGCCAGCAGTGATGCCGGGACAGGCCTTAGAGGCTACACCTTC
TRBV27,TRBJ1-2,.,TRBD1,CASSIDLTGRNGYTF,TGTGCCAGCAGCATTGATTTGACAGGGAGGAATGGCTACACCTTC